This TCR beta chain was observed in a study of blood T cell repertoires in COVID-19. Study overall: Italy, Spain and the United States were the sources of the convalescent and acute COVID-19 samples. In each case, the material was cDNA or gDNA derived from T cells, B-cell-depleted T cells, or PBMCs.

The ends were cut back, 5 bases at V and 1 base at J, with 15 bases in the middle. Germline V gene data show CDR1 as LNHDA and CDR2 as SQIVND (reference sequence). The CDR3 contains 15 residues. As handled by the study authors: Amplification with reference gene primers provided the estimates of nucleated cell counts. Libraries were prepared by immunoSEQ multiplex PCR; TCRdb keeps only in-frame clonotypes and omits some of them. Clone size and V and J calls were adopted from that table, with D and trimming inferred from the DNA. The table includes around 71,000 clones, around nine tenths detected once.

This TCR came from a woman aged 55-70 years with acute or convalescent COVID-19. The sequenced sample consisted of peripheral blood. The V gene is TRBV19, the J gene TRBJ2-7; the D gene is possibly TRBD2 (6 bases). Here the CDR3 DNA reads TGTGCCAGTAGTCCCGGGACTGACTTTTCCTACGAGCAGTACTTC. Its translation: CASSPGTDFSYEQYF.